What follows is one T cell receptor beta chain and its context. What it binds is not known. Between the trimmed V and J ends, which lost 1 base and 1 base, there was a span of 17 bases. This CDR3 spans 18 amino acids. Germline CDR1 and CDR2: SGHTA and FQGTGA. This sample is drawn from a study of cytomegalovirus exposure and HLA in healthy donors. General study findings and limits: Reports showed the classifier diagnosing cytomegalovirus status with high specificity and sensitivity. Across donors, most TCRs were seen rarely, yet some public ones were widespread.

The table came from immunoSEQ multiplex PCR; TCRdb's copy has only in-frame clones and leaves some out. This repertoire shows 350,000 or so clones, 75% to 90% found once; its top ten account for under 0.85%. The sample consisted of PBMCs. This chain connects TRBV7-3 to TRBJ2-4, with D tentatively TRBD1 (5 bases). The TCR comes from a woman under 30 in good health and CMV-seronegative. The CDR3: CASSLRGGKTTAKNIQYF. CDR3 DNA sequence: TGTGCCAGCAGCTTAAGGGGCGGCAAAACGACGGCCAAAAACATTCAGTACTTC.